This T cell receptor (beta chain) is drawn from a study of beta chain features in type 1 diabetes. Study-level points and caveats: Moderate but significant shortening of TCRB CDR3s was recorded in all four CD4+ subsets from Type 1 diabetes patients. An over-representation of cells with high TCR expression could result from cDNA sequencing. Patients with type 1 diabetes showed fewer VDJ junction insertions and more deletions.

In germline, CDR1 is SGHDN, CDR2 FVKESK. This CDR3 has 13 residues. Between the trimmed V and J ends, which lost 0 bases and 13 bases, there was a span of 13 bases. The authors took one heparinised blood draw, averaging about 120 mL, from each donor. Only a few counts were recorded for this clone. Its antigen is not known. Expressed TCRB transcripts got sequenced, as all isolated RNA was reverse transcribed. The repertoire was sequenced with immunoSEQ multiplex PCR; TCRdb's copy has only in-frame clones and lacks some. The data hold about 650,000 clones, with about an eighth observed a single time. This TCR came from a man younger than 45 with type 1 diabetes. The chain couples TRBV14 to TRBJ2-1, with D possibly TRBD2 on 7 matching bases. The sequencing sample was made of naive CD4+ T cells from blood. The CDR3 sequence is CASSQDEAGAQFF. DNA of the CDR3: TGTGCCAGCAGCCAAGACGAGGCGGGGGCACAGTTCTTC.